The entry that follows covers one TCR beta chain sequence. The repertoire was sequenced with immunoSEQ multiplex PCR; TCRdb's copy has only in-frame clones and lacks some. Of around 84,000 clones detected, under 85% appear once; the ten largest clones hold roughly 0.53%. The sample is drawn from a study of OX40 agonist ivuxolimab in advanced cancers. Study summary: Three patients got partial responses; one had hepatocellular carcinoma and two had cutaneous melanoma.

This CDR3 contains 14 residues. Germline V gives CDR1 MNHEY, CDR2 SVGAGI. V lost 5 bases and J lost 0, with 7 bases in between. The V and J genes are TRBV6-5 and TRBJ1-4; D remains unclear. This TCR derives from an adult with an advanced solid tumor such as melanoma, head and neck, liver or kidney cancer. The sequenced sample was CD4+ or CD8+ T cells sorted from blood, obtained in a trial of the OX40 agonist ivuxolimab. The CDR3 DNA follows: TGTGCCAGCAGTCCAACAGCAACTAATGAAAAACTGTTTTTT. Its translation: CASSPTATNEKLFF.